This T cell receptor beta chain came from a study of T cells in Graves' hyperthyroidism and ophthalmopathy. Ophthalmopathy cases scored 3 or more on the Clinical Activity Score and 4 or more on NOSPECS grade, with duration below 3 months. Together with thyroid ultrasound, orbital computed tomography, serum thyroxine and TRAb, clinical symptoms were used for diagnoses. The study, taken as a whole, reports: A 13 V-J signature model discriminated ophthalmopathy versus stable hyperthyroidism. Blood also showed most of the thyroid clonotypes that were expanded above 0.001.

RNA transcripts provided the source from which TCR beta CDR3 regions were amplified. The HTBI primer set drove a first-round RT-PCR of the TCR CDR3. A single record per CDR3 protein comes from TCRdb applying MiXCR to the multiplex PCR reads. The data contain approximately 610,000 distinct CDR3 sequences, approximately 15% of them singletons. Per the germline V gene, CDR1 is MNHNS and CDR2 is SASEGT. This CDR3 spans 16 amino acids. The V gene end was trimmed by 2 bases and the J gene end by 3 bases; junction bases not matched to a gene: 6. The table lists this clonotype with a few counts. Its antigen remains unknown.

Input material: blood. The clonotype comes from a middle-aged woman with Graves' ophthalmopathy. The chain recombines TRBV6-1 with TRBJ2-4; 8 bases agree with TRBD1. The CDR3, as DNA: TGTGCCAGCAGTGAAACCGGGACAGGACACAAAAACATTCAGTACTTC. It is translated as CASSETGTGHKNIQYF.